These T cell receptor beta chains were read from a single sample in a study of blood T cell repertoires in COVID-19. TCRdb's copy holds only in-frame clones and misses some; the assay was immunoSEQ multiplex PCR. The sample records about 360,000 clones, around nine tenths being singletons. The sequenced sample was peripheral blood. The source is a human donor in a cohort sampled during active COVID-19. CDR3s include the opening cysteine and the closing phenylalanine or tryptophan. The order of the fields is J gene, clone size, D gene, V gene, CDR3 DNA, CDR3 protein. A D gene is named only where the DNA matches it firmly. The size field is filled for only some rows; it gives once, few, many or a size class.

TRBJ1-1 | . | . | TRBV5-8 | TGTGCCAGCAGCTTGGACCGGGGGGTGAACACTGAAGCTTTCTTT | CASSLDRGVNTEAFF
TRBJ2-3 | . | . | TRBV7-2 | TGTGCCAGCAGCTGGGGGGACCTCACAGATACGCAGTATTTT | CASSWGDLTDTQYF
TRBJ1-5 | . | . | TRBV6-1 | TGTGCCAGCAGTGAAGTTCGGGGAGGCCAGCCCCAGCATTTT | CASSEVRGGQPQHF
TRBJ2-3 | . | TRBD1 | TRBV27 | TGTGCCAGCAGTGTGACAGGGATTCAAACAGATACGCAGTATTTT | CASSVTGIQTDTQYF
TRBJ1-2 | . | TRBD1 | TRBV11-2 | TGTGCCAGCAGCTTTGGGACAGGGAGTAGTGGCTATGGCTACACCTTC | CASSFGTGSSGYGYTF
TRBJ2-7 | . | . | TRBV7-2 | TGTGCCAGCAGCTTAGCCAGGGGCTCCTACGAGCAGTACTTC | CASSLARGSYEQYF
TRBJ2-2 | . | . | TRBV5-1 | TGCGCCAGCAGCTTTGAGGGAGCCGGGGAGCTGTTTTTT | CASSFEGAGELFF
TRBJ2-1 | . | TRBD1 | TRBV7-9 | TGTGCCAGCAGCACAGGGGGCTTAAGTCGGGATGAGCAGTTCTTC | CASSTGGLSRDEQFF
TRBJ1-6 | . | . | TRBV20-1 | TGCAGTGCTAGTCCATCGGACAGTAATAATTCACCCCTCCACTTT | CSASPSDSNNSPLHF
TRBJ2-7 | . | TRBD2 | TRBV28 | TGTGCCAGCCTAGCGGGAGACGGGAGTAGTGGCTACGAGCAGTACTTC | CASLAGDGSSGYEQYF
TRBJ1-1 | few | TRBD1 | TRBV6-5 | TGTGCCAGCAGTTACCTCGCAGGGGGCACTGAAGCTTTCTTT | CASSYLAGGTEAFF
TRBJ1-2 | . | TRBD1 | TRBV3-1/TRBV3-2 | TGTGCCAGCAGCCAAGGGACAGGGGGTAGATCCAACTATGGCTACACCTTC | CASSQGTGGRSNYGYTF
TRBJ2-5 | . | . | TRBV10-3 | TGTGCCATCAGTGTGGATACTAGGGGGGAGACCCAGTACTTC | CAISVDTRGETQYF
TRBJ2-3 | once | TRBD2 | TRBV7-3 | TGTGCCAGCAGCCCCAATCCGGCTGCGGGGGACTTTCCGCTTGATACGCAGTATTTT | CASSPNPAAGDFPLDTQYF
TRBJ1-1 | . | TRBD1 | TRBV5-4 | TGTGCCAGCAGCCTGGGGACAGGGAGAGACACTGAAGCTTTCTTT | CASSLGTGRDTEAFF
TRBJ2-2 | . | TRBD2 | TRBV7-3 | TGTGCCAGCAGCTTAACTAGCGGGGGCACCGGGGAGCTGTTTTTT | CASSLTSGGTGELFF
TRBJ2-1 | . | . | TRBV6-5 | TGTGCCAGCAGTTCCGAGTTGATGGGGGCGGAGCAGTTCTTC | CASSSELMGAEQFF
TRBJ2-3 | . | . | TRBV27 | TGTGCCAGCAGCCCCCGGATGGGGGCCGGGGATACGCAGTATTTT | CASSPRMGAGDTQYF
TRBJ1-2 | . | TRBD1 | TRBV11-2 | TGTGCCAGCAGGCCCACAGGGGACCCTACTAACTATGGCTACACCTTC | CASRPTGDPTNYGYTF
TRBJ1-6 | . | . | TRBV7-3 | TGTGCCAGCAGCCCAGGTAGCTCCTATAATTCACCCCTCCACTTT | CASSPGSSYNSPLHF
TRBJ1-1 | once | . | TRBV5-1 | TGCGCCAGCAGCTTGGCCCTCGGGGGCACTGAAGCTTTCTTT | CASSLALGGTEAFF
TRBJ2-7 | . | TRBD1 | TRBV18 | TGTGCCAGCTCACCAAAAGCCGGGACAGGGGGCTACGAGCAGTACTTC | CASSPKAGTGGYEQYF
TRBJ1-3 | . | . | TRBV7-6 | TGTGCCAGCAGTCAACAGGGAGCCAGCCTATCTGGAAACACCATATATTTT | CASSQQGASLSGNTIYF
TRBJ2-1 | once | . | TRBV29-1 | TGCAGCGTTGGACAGGTTGAGCAGTTCTTC | CSVGQVEQFF
TRBJ1-2 | . | . | TRBV5-6 | TGTGCCAGCAGCTTGTTAGACAGTAACTATGGCTACACCTTC | CASSLLDSNYGYTF
TRBJ2-5 | . | . | TRBV30 | TGTGCCTGGAGTGTACTTGAAGAGACCCAGTACTTC | CAWSVLEETQYF
TRBJ1-5 | . | . | TRBV2 | TGTGCCAGCAGTGGAACAGGGCAGGTTCAGCCCCAGCATTTT | CASSGTGQVQPQHF
TRBJ1-1 | . | . | TRBV7-9 | TGTGCCAGCAGCCCCCACAGCGGGACCGCGAACACTGAAGCTTTCTTT | CASSPHSGTANTEAFF
TRBJ2-7 | . | . | TRBV30 | TGTGCCCGGGATTCGGAGGCTTCTAGTGAGCAGTACTTC | CARDSEASSEQYF
TRBJ2-1 | . | TRBD2 | TRBV28 | TGTGCCAGCAGTCCCCCCTGGCGGGAGGGCTCCTACAATGAGCAGTTCTTC | CASSPPWREGSYNEQFF
TRBJ2-1 | . | . | TRBV7-3 | TGTGCCAGCAGCTTAAGTCAGGACAATGAGCAGTTCTTC | CASSLSQDNEQFF
TRBJ2-7 | . | TRBD2 | TRBV11-2 | TGTGCCAGCAGCCTAATACTAGCGGGGTTTGCCTACGAGCAGTACTTC | CASSLILAGFAYEQYF
TRBJ1-2 | . | TRBD1 | TRBV19 | TGTGCCAGTAGTATGTCGACAGGGGGCCTCTATGGCTACACCTTC | CASSMSTGGLYGYTF
TRBJ1-1 | . | . | TRBV19 | TGTGCCAGTAGTATACAGGGCTTGAACACTGAAGCTTTCTTT | CASSIQGLNTEAFF
TRBJ2-4 | . | . | TRBV6-5 | TGTGCCAGCAGCAGGGAAGCCAAAAACATTCAGTACTTC | CASSREAKNIQYF
TRBJ2-7 | . | . | TRBV24-1 | TGTGCCACCAGTGATAGGGTAGGGGGAACCTACGAGCAGTACTTC | CATSDRVGGTYEQYF
TRBJ2-5 | once | . | TRBV20-1 | TGCAGTGCTAGACTAGCTGAGACCCAGTACTTC | CSARLAETQYF
TRBJ1-4 | . | . | TRBV7-6 | TGTGCCAGCAGCCCATACAGGGTAACTAATGAAAAACTGTTTTTT | CASSPYRVTNEKLFF
TRBJ2-1 | . | TRBD2 | TRBV18 | TGTGCCAGCTCACCGAGCGGGGGGATGAATGAGCAGTTCTTC | CASSPSGGMNEQFF
TRBJ2-7 | once | TRBD1 | TRBV28 | TGTGCCAGCAGTTTACAGGGACAGGGGCCCTACGAGCAGTACTTC | CASSLQGQGPYEQYF
TRBJ2-2 | . | . | TRBV5-1 | TGCGCCAGCAGCTTGGCCCTTACGGGCACCGGGGAGCTGTTTTTT | CASSLALTGTGELFF
TRBJ1-1 | once | TRBD1 | TRBV5-4 | TGTGCCAGCAGCTCGACAGGGATCAGGTCCCAACTTCTCGAAGCTTTCTTT | CASSSTGIRSQLLEAFF
TRBJ1-5 | . | TRBD1 | TRBV6-2/TRBV6-3 | TGTGCCAGCAGTCCGCAACAGGGGGCTAGCAATCAGCCCCAGCATTTT | CASSPQQGASNQPQHF
TRBJ2-7 | . | TRBD1 | TRBV27 | TGTGCCAGCAGTCGCGCCTGGACAGGGCCTTTGGAGCAGTACTTC | CASSRAWTGPLEQYF
TRBJ2-3 | once | TRBD2 | TRBV19 | TGTGCCAGTAGCGGGGGGGCCGCAGATACGCAGTATTTT | CASSGGAADTQYF
TRBJ2-5 | . | . | TRBV20-1 | TGCAGTGCCCGGGACTTTGCGACCCAGTACTTC | CSARDFATQYF
TRBJ1-6 | . | . | TRBV6-1 | TGTGCCAGCAGTGAACAGGGCAGGGCTCGCTCCTATAATTCACCCCTCCACTTT | CASSEQGRARSYNSPLHF
TRBJ1-2 | . | . | TRBV2 | TGTGCCAGCAGTGAACTGGGCGCTAACTATGGCTACACCTTC | CASSELGANYGYTF
TRBJ2-1 | . | . | TRBV29-1 | TGCAGCGTCGGGGCGGGGCAGGCAAATGAGCAGTTCTTC | CSVGAGQANEQFF
TRBJ2-3 | . | TRBD1 | TRBV19 | TGTGCCAGTGCCTCTATTCAGGGGGCGCGGACAGATACGCAGTATTTT | CASASIQGARTDTQYF
TRBJ2-5 | . | TRBD2 | TRBV29-1 | TGCAGCGTTGAAGGGGGTCAGACTAGCGCCCAAGAGACCCAGTACTTC | CSVEGGQTSAQETQYF
TRBJ1-1 | . | . | TRBV14 | TGTGCCAGCAGCCTCATGGGGCCCACTGAAGCTTTCTTT | CASSLMGPTEAFF